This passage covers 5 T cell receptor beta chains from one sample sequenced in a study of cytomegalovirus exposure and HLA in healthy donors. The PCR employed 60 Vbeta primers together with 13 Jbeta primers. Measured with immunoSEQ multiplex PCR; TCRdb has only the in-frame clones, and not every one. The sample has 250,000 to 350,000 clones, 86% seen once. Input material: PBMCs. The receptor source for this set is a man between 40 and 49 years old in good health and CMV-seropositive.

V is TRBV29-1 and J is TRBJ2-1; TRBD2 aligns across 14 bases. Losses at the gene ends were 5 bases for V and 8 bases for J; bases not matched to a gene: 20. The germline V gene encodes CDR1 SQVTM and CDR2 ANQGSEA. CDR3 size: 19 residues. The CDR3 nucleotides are TGCAGCGTTCAAAGTGACAGGGGGACTAGCGGGAGTGTCAATGATGAGCAGTTCTTC. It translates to CSVQSDRGTSGSVNDEQFF.

The CDR3 loop is CASSFSRVPGTEAFF. In DNA, the CDR3 is TGTGCCAGCAGCTTCTCCCGGGTCCCGGGGACTGAAGCTTTCTTT. V and J are TRBV28 and TRBJ1-1; D uncertain. From germline, CDR1 is MDHEN and CDR2 SYDVKM. V lost 6 bases, J lost 5 bases, and 19 bases lay in between. This CDR3 spans 15 amino acids.

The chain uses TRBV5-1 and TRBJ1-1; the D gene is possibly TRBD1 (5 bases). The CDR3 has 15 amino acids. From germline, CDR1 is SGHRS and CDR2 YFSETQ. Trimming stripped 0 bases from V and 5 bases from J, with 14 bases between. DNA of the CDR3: TGCGCCAGCAGCTTGGCGGGGGGGAAGGTAACTGAAGCTTTCTTT. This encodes CASSLAGGKVTEAFF.

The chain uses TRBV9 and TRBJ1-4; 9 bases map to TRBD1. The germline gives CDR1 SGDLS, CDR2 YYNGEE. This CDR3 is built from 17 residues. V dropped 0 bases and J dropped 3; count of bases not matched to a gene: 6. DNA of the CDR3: TGTGCCAGCAGCGTAGAGACAGGGGGTGGGTCTAATGAAAAACTGTTTTTT. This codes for CASSVETGGGSNEKLFF.

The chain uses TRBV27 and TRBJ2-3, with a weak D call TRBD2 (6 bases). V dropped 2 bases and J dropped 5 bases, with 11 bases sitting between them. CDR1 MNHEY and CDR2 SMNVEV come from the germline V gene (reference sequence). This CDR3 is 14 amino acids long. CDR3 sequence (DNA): TGTGCCAGCAGTTTAAGTCGGCGGGGAGATACGCAGTATTTT. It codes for CASSLSRRGDTQYF.